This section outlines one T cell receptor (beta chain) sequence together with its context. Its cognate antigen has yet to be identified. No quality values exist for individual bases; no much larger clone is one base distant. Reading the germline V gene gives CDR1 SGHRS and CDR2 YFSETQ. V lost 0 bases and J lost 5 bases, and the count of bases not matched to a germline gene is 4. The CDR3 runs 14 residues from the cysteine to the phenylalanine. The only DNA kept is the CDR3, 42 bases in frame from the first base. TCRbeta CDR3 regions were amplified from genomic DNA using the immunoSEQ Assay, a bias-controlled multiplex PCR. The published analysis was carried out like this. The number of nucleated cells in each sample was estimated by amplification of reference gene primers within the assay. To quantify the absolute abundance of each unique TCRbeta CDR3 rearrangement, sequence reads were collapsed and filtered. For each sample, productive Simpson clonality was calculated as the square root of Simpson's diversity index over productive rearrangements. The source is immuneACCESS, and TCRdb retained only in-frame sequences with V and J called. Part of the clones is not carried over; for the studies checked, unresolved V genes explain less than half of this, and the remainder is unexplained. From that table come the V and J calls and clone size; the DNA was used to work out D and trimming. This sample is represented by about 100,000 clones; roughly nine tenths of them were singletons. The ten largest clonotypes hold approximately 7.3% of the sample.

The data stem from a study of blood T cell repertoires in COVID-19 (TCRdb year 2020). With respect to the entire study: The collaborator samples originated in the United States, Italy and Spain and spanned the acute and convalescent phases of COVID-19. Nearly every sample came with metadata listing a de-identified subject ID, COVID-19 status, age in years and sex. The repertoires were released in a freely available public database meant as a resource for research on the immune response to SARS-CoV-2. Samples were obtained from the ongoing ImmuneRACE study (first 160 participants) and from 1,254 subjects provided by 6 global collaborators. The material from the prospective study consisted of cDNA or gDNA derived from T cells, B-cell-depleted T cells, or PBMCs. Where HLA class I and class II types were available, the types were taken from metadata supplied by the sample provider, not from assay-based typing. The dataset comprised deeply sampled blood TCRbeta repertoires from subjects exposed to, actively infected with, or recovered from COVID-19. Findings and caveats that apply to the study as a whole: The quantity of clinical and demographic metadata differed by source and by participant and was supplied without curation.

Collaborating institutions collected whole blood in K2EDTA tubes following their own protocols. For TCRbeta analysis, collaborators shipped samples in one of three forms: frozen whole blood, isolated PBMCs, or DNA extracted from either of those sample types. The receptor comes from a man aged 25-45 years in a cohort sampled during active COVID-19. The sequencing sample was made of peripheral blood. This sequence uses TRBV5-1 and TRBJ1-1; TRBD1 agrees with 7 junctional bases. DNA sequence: TGCGCCAGCAGCTTGGGGACAGGCGCGACTGAAGCTTTCTTT. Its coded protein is CASSLGTGATEAFF.